This section outlines one T cell receptor (beta chain) sequence together with its context. Germline CDR1 SGHTA, CDR2 FQGNSA. The CDR3 covers 13 residues. The V segment lost 2 bases and the J segment 10 bases; nucleotides outside the gene matches: 5. The data stem from a study of blood T cell repertoires in COVID-19. The protocol was immunoSEQ multiplex PCR, while the TCRdb copy is restricted to in-frame clones and leaves out a portion. Found here are nearly 110,000 clones, over 60% of them singletons; the top ten hold approximately 4.5%. The specimen sequenced was peripheral blood. The TCR sequence derives from a man aged 65 to 79 with acute or convalescent COVID-19. V and J are TRBV7-2 and TRBJ1-2; 9 bases map to TRBD1. In DNA form, the CDR3 reads TGTGCCAGCAGCTTACGGCGGGACAGGGCCTACACCTTC. Translated: CASSLRRDRAYTF.